One sample yielded the 8 T cell receptor beta chains listed below, sequenced in a study of T cell responses to AZD1222 COVID-19 vaccine. Clones were read by immunoSEQ multiplex PCR, and TCRdb kept only the in-frame ones, dropping some. The sample consists of about 120,000 clones, approximately 91% of them appearing once. The starting material was peripheral blood, obtained on day 0 of AZD1222 vaccination. The source is an adult in good health.

V usage is TRBV12-3 or TRBV12-4 and J usage is TRBJ2-2, with 7 bases aligning to TRBD1. With V trimmed by 5 bases and J by 6 bases, 3 bases remained unmatched. This CDR3 has 13 residues. CDR3 region: CASSLTGSGELFF. The CDR3 DNA reads TGTGCCAGCAGTCTGACAGGGTCCGGGGAGCTGTTTTTT.

The chain employs TRBV6-1 and TRBJ1-1; D unresolved. The CDR3 contains 15 residues. The V gene lost 1 base and the J gene lost 3 bases, with 12 bases spanning the gap. The V gene's germline CDR1 is MNHNS and CDR2 SASEGT. CDR3 sequence (DNA): TGTGCCAGCAGTGAAGGGTCGTCAGGATACACTGAAGCTTTCTTT. This translates into CASSEGSSGYTEAFF.

The genes are TRBV2 and TRBJ1-2, with D possibly TRBD1 on 5 matching bases. V was trimmed by 2 bases and J by 6 bases, leaving 19 bases between them. Germline values: CDR1 SNHLY, CDR2 FYNNEI. This CDR3 is built from 16 residues. The CDR3 DNA is TGTGCCAGCAGTGAAACGTCTGTGCAGGGCGTAGATGGCTACACCTTC. Translation: CASSETSVQGVDGYTF.

This chain uses TRBV7-6 with TRBJ1-3; TRBD1 aligns across 7 bases. Germline loops: CDR1 SGHVS, CDR2 FNYEAQ. This CDR3 is 14 amino acids long. V lost 4 bases, J lost 7 bases, and 7 bases stayed unmatched. The CDR3 DNA reads TGTGCCAGCAGCTCAAGGACAGGCGGTAACACCATATATTTT. Its translation: CASSSRTGGNTIYF.

The chain couples TRBV3-1 (or the pseudogene TRBV3-2) to TRBJ1-1; possible D gene TRBD1, 5 bases. Germline V gives CDR1 LGHDT, CDR2 YNNKEL (reference sequence). Trimming stripped 0 bases from V and 7 bases from J, with 9 bases between. CDR3 length: 13 residues. CDR3 nucleotides: TGTGCCAGCAGCCAAGATCGGGGACGTGAAGCTTTCTTT. This sequence encodes CASSQDRGREAFF.

The V call is TRBV27, the J call TRBJ2-3, with 8 bases fitting TRBD2. Germline CDR1 and CDR2: MNHEY and SMNVEV (reference sequence). The CDR3 covers 13 residues. V lost 6 bases to trimming and J lost 2 bases; unmatched junction nucleotides: 1. As DNA, the CDR3 is TGTGCCAGCAGACTAGCGGCCACAGATACGCAGTATTTT. Encoded protein: CASRLAATDTQYF.

The genes are TRBV28 and TRBJ2-3, with 8 bases identical to TRBD2. CDR1 and CDR2 from the germline V gene are MDHEN and SYDVKM. The CDR3 runs 13 residues. The ends lost 6 bases at V and 8 bases at J; junction bases unmatched: 7. CDR3 sequence (DNA): TGTGCCAGCAGCCCGAGCGGGAGACCTACGCAGTATTTT. Protein sequence: CASSPSGRPTQYF.

The chain carries TRBV30 and TRBJ1-2; 7 nucleotides line up with TRBD1. CDR1 and CDR2 from the germline V gene are GTSNPN and SVGIG (reference sequence). The J segment lost 10 bases and the V segment lost 3 bases, leaving 11 bases of the junction unmatched. This CDR3 spans 13 amino acids. The CDR3 bases are TGTGCCTGGAGCACTCTGAACAGGGGTTCCTACACCTTC. As protein: CAWSTLNRGSYTF.